These 32 T cell receptor beta chains were all obtained from the same sample, sequenced in a study of vaccination and CD4 T cells after COVID-19. Described time point: late sampling 161 to 241 days after vaccination in three convalescent patients. The treatment denotes: approximately nine-day PBMC culture with coronavirus spike peptide pools or control peptides (ViraFEST assay). For these receptors, no antigen is known. Sequencing of the DNA from cultured CD4+ T cells was carried out with the Oncomine TCR Beta short-read assay. TCRdb called the PCR reads again in MiXCR, with one record for every CDR3 protein. The sample includes roughly 20,000 distinct CDR3 sequences, around a third of them seen just once. Sequences were derived from CD4+ T cells from blood, cultured in vitro, sampled about 7 months after SARS-CoV-2 vaccination. The receptors come from a human donor who had recovered from COVID-19.

Only a few counts were recorded for this clonotype. The chain is built from TRBV6-1 and TRBJ1-1; D unclear. Germline assignment: CDR1 MNHNS and CDR2 SASEGT. Trimming took off 5 bases at V and 12 bases at J, with 16 bases between the two ends. CDR3 size: 12 residues. The CDR3 here is CASSMPGQQTFF. CDR3 DNA sequence: TGTGCCAGCAGTATGCCGGGCCAACAAACTTTCTTT.

The table lists this clonotype with a few counts. The chain couples TRBV15 to TRBJ2-3; D unresolved. V gave up 0 bases and J gave up 6 bases, with 16 bases separating them. The CDR3 sequence is 16 residues long. CDR1 LNHNV and CDR2 YYDKDF come from the germline V gene (reference sequence). The DNA for the CDR3 is TGTGCCACCAGCAGAGAGAGGCCAGCAGTTGGGGATACGCAGTATTTT. Translation: CATSRERPAVGDTQYF.

The rearrangement joins TRBV10-3 to TRBJ2-5; no definite D call. The CDR3 sequence is 14 residues long. The ends were cut back, 3 bases at V and 3 bases at J, with 11 bases in the middle. Germline V CDR1 and CDR2: ENHRY, SYGVKD. CDR3 sequence (DNA): TGTGCCATCAGTGAAGGATGGGGAAAAGAGACCCAGTACTTC. Its translation is CAISEGWGKETQYF.

This chain joins TRBV2 and TRBJ1-1, with D unclear. V was shortened by 0 bases and J by 6 bases, with 5 bases between the two germline ends. Germline V CDR1 and CDR2: SNHLY, FYNNEI. There are 12 residues in the CDR3. The DNA of the CDR3 is TGTGCCAGCAGTGAAGCGGCCCCTGAAGCTTTCTTT. Protein sequence: CASSEAAPEAFF.

The chain employs TRBV6-1 and TRBJ2-1, with D unclear. Germline CDR1 reads MNHNS; CDR2 reads SASEGT. The germline V and J ends were trimmed by 5 bases and 1 base, with 9 bases remaining between them. This CDR3 comprises 14 residues. CDR3 sequence reads: CASSRQLSYNEQFF. CDR3 bases: TGTGCCAGCAGTCGGCAACTGTCCTACAATGAGCAGTTCTTC.

The J gene is TRBJ1-5, the V gene TRBV4-1; 7 bases agree with TRBD1. The CDR3 loop spans 15 amino acids. CDR1 MGHRA and CDR2 YSYEKL come from the germline V gene. V shed 0 bases and J 6 bases; nucleotides not matched to a gene: 5. The CDR3 loop reads CASSQDQQGGQPQHF. DNA for the CDR3: TGCGCCAGCAGCCAAGATCAGCAGGGGGGTCAGCCCCAGCATTTT.

This clonotype appeared a few times. The chain employs TRBV10-3 and TRBJ2-7, with no clear D. Between the trimmed V and J ends, which lost 0 bases and 2 bases, there was a span of 8 bases. Germline V lookup: CDR1 ENHRY, CDR2 SYGVKD. This CDR3 is built from 14 residues. The CDR3 reads CAISESTQAYEQYF. The CDR3 DNA reads as TGTGCCATCAGTGAGTCGACCCAAGCCTACGAGCAGTACTTC.

The chain combines TRBV20-1 with TRBJ1-2; D unclear. Germline V gene data show CDR1 as DFQATT and CDR2 as SNEGSKA (reference sequence). Trimming left V 6 bases short and J 5 bases short, with 13 bases between. The CDR3 has 12 residues. CDR3 loop: CSAQASDYGYTF. Here the CDR3 DNA reads TGCAGTGCCCAGGCTAGCGATTATGGCTACACCTTC.

This chain connects TRBV7-2 to TRBJ2-7; 7 bases are a match to TRBD2. CDR3 size: 15 residues. Unmatched junction bases numbered 6, after V lost 0 bases and J lost 4 bases. The germline V gene has CDR1 SGHTA and CDR2 FQGNSA. The CDR3 loop reads CASSLAAGESYEQYF. The DNA of the CDR3 is TGTGCCAGCAGCTTAGCGGCGGGAGAATCTTACGAGCAGTACTTC. Full variable domain (missing parts from reference TRBV7-2 and TRBJ2-7): GAGVSQSPSNKVTEKGKDVELRCDPISGHTALYWYRQSLGQGLEFLIYFQGNSAPDKSGLPSDRFSAERTGGSVSTLTIQRTQQEDSAVYLCASSLAAGESYEQYFGPGTRLTVT.

The chain's CDR3 is CASSPGPGIPHEQFF. The CDR3 DNA follows: TGTGCCAGCAGCCCAGGTCCCGGGATCCCTCATGAGCAGTTCTTC. The V and J genes are TRBV7-2 and TRBJ2-1; D is perhaps TRBD2 (5 bases). The CDR3 consists of 15 residues. The germline V gene encodes CDR1 SGHTA and CDR2 FQGNSA. V lost 5 bases, J lost 8 bases, and 19 bases lay in between.

A few counts support this clonotype. The chain couples TRBV20-1 to TRBJ2-3, with TRBD2 identical over 9 bases. Germline trimming cut 7 bases from V and 5 bases from J; bases unmatched to any gene: 10. Germline loops: CDR1 DFQATT, CDR2 SNEGSKA (reference sequence). The CDR3 is 14 residues long. This chain's CDR3 is CSVLAGVSGDTQYF. CDR3 bases: TGCAGTGTATTAGCGGGAGTTTCTGGAGATACGCAGTATTTT.

The rearrangement uses TRBV7-3 and TRBJ2-3; 8 bases align to TRBD1. V dropped 5 bases and J dropped 3; count of bases not matched to a gene: 4. CDR1 is SGHTA and CDR2 is FQGTGA in the germline V gene. The CDR3 extends over 14 amino acids. The CDR3 region has the DNA TGTGCCAGCAGCAAGGACAGGGTTACAGATACGCAGTATTTT. Translating it yields CASSKDRVTDTQYF.

The CDR3 DNA is TGTGCCACCAGTGATCGAAGGGGGATCGGGGAGCTGTTTTTT. This sequence encodes CATSDRRGIGELFF. The rearrangement joins TRBV24-1 to TRBJ2-2, with D possibly TRBD1 on 6 matching bases. This CDR3 comprises 14 residues. The germline CDR1 and CDR2 sequences are KGHDR and SFDVKD. With 3 bases removed from V and 7 bases from J, the gap between germline ends came to 11 bases.

The sample holds one count of this clonotype. This sequence joins TRBV11-3 and TRBJ2-5; tentatively, D is TRBD2 (6 bases). Germline V CDR1 and CDR2: SGHNT, YENEEA. V shed 4 bases and J shed 2 bases, with 8 bases lying between them. The CDR3 runs 13 residues. This CDR3 reads CASSSGLQETQYF. The DNA of the CDR3 is TGTGCCAGCAGCTCGGGACTTCAAGAGACCCAGTACTTC.

The chain is built from TRBV5-4 and TRBJ1-1; no clear D gene. The CDR3 runs to 15 residues. Germline CDR1 is SGHNT and CDR2 is YYREEE (reference sequence). Trimming took off 4 bases at V and 0 bases at J, with 13 bases between the two ends. The DNA for the CDR3 is TGTGCCAGCAGCGGCATAGGTGGGATGAACACTGAAGCTTTCTTT. Translation gives CASSGIGGMNTEAFF.

The rearrangement links TRBV11-3 to TRBJ2-1, with D unclear. The CDR3 is 14 residues long. CDR1 SGHNT and CDR2 YENEEA come from the germline V gene. Trimming pared 3 bases from V and 10 bases from J, leaving 16 bases between. CDR3 in DNA: TGTGCCAGCAGCTTCGGGCCTCCCCCGAGGGAGCAGTTCTTC. The encoded protein is CASSFGPPPREQFF.

The chain combines TRBV27 with TRBJ2-1, with unresolved D. This CDR3 contains 12 residues. The ends were cut back, 5 bases at V and 13 bases at J, with 15 bases in the middle. Germline V gene sequence: CDR1 MNHEY, CDR2 SMNVEV (reference sequence). The CDR3 protein is CASSPRTSRQFF. In DNA, the CDR3 is TGTGCCAGCAGTCCCCGTACGAGTCGCCAGTTCTTC.

V and J are TRBV7-2 and TRBJ2-3, with D uncertain. From germline, CDR1 is SGHTA and CDR2 FQGNSA. The CDR3 has 12 residues. V lost 5 bases and J 5 bases, leaving 8 bases between the germline ends. DNA of the CDR3: TGTGCCAGCAGCCTTTCGGTAGATACGCAGTATTTT. Its protein product is CASSLSVDTQYF.

A few counts support this clonotype. V and J are TRBV20-1 and TRBJ1-2; TRBD1 is a possible D gene (6 bases). The CDR3 is 13 amino acids. V was shortened by 6 bases and J by 5 bases, with 16 bases between the two germline ends. CDR1 and CDR2 from the germline V gene are DFQATT and SNEGSKA (reference sequence). CDR3 DNA sequence: TGCAGTGCCGAGGGGGGAGAGAGTTATGGCTACACCTTC. The encoded protein is CSAEGGESYGYTF.

The genes are TRBV6-5 and TRBJ1-3; D is unclear. The germline CDR1 and CDR2 sequences are MNHEY and SVGAGI. Trimming pared 6 bases from V and 0 bases from J, leaving 9 bases between. The CDR3 is 14 amino acids. The DNA of the CDR3 is TGTGCCAGCAGGAGACAACTCTCTGGAAACACCATATATTTT. Amino acid sequence: CASRRQLSGNTIYF.

This clonotype showed up just a few times. The rearrangement uses TRBV7-3 and TRBJ1-1; tentatively, D is TRBD1 (5 bases). The CDR3 extends over 14 amino acids. The germline V and J ends were trimmed by 1 base and 7 bases, with 13 bases remaining between them. CDR1 is SGHTA and CDR2 is FQGTGA in the germline V gene. The CDR3 coding sequence is TGTGCCAGCAGCTTAATGGACGGGGACGTTGAAGCTTTCTTT. Translated: CASSLMDGDVEAFF.

As concerns this clonotype: Given the absence of the conserved phenylalanine or tryptophan at the CDR3 end, a read error is likely. J is TRBJ2-1 and V is TRBV7-3, with D perhaps matching TRBD2 (5 bases). Germline CDR1 reads SGHTA; CDR2 reads FQGTGA. Between the trimmed V and J ends, which lost 5 bases and 4 bases, there was a span of 12 bases. CDR3 length equals 14 residues. Here the CDR3 DNA reads TGTGCCAGCAGCCCACACCGAGGGTACAATGAGCAGTTCCTC. It codes for CASSPHRGYNEQFL.

This clonotype was seen more than once but under ten times. This chain connects TRBV20-1 to TRBJ2-6; weak D call: TRBD1 (5 bases). Deletions cut 0 bases from V and 0 bases from J, with 6 bases between. Germline assignment: CDR1 DFQATT and CDR2 SNEGSKA (reference sequence). CDR3 length: 15 amino acids. CDR3 nucleotide sequence: TGCAGTGCTAGAGATAGGGGCTCTGGGGCCAACGTCCTGACTTTC. Translation: CSARDRGSGANVLTF.

V and J are TRBV6-1 and TRBJ1-1; 9 nucleotides match TRBD1. CDR1 and CDR2 from the germline V gene are MNHNS and SASEGT. V lost 6 bases and J lost 1; bases outside the gene matches: 9. This CDR3 is 16 amino acids long. DNA for the CDR3: TGTGCCAGCAGGCAAACAGGGGGCGCCGGGAACACTGAAGCTTTCTTT. Its translation is CASRQTGGAGNTEAFF.

The chain combines TRBV20-1 with TRBJ2-3; D possibly corresponds to TRBD2 (5 bases). Germline loops: CDR1 DFQATT, CDR2 SNEGSKA (reference sequence). The CDR3 contains 14 residues. V shed 3 bases and J shed 1 base, with 11 bases lying between them. DNA for the CDR3: TGCAGTGCTAGGGGCGAACTAGGCACAGATACGCAGTATTTT. Translating gives CSARGELGTDTQYF.

The gene calls are TRBV20-1 and TRBJ2-6; TRBD2 matches 10 bases. The CDR3 length is 17 residues. V was clipped by 3 bases and J by 1 base; unmatched bases: 6. CDR1 is DFQATT, CDR2 SNEGSKA, per germline (reference sequence). The DNA for the CDR3 is TGCAGTGCTAGCATAGGGACTAGCGCGTCTGGGGCCAACGTCCTGACTTTC. Translation gives CSASIGTSASGANVLTF.

This clonotype turned up a few times. The CDR3 DNA is TGTGCCAGCAGTCCCGGGACTAGCGGCAACTACGAGCAGTACTTC. It specifies CASSPGTSGNYEQYF. The V and J genes are TRBV27 and TRBJ2-7; 11 bases are a match to TRBD2. V lost 5 bases, J lost 3 bases, and 6 bases stayed unmatched. The CDR3 length is 15 residues. The germline V gene encodes CDR1 MNHEY and CDR2 SMNVEV (reference sequence).

V and J are TRBV20-1 and TRBJ2-3, with D possibly TRBD2 on 6 matching bases. Germline CDR1 DFQATT, CDR2 SNEGSKA (reference sequence). This CDR3 has 13 amino acids. V was pared by 3 bases and J by 2 bases, with 9 bases between. CDR3 DNA: TGCAGTGCTAGCCGCGGGACCACAGATACGCAGTATTTT. Its protein product is CSASRGTTDTQYF.

The V gene is TRBV5-6, the J gene TRBJ2-5, with D perhaps assigned TRBD1 or TRBD2 (5 bases each). CDR3 length equals 14 residues. The germline V gene encodes CDR1 SGHDT and CDR2 YYEEEE. The ends were cut back, 0 bases at V and 3 bases at J, with 9 bases in the middle. The CDR3 protein is CASSLEGDEETQYF. CDR3 nucleotide sequence: TGTGCCAGCAGCTTGGAAGGGGACGAAGAGACCCAGTACTTC.

This clonotype occurred a few times. The chain uses TRBV7-9 and TRBJ2-7; 9 bases agree with TRBD1. Germline loops: CDR1 SEHNR, CDR2 FQNEAQ (reference sequence). The CDR3 extends over 15 amino acids. The V and J ends lost 7 bases and 0 bases, in that order; junction bases with no gene match: 7. In nucleotides, the CDR3 is TGTGCCAGCACCATGGCACAGGGGGCCTCCTACGAGCAGTACTTC. Translated, it gives CASTMAQGASYEQYF.

This clonotype was picked up a small number of times. This sequence joins TRBV11-1 and TRBJ2-7; the D gene is possibly TRBD1 (5 bases). CDR1 and CDR2 from the germline V gene are SGHAT and FQDESV (reference sequence). This CDR3 comprises 15 residues. Between the trimmed V and J ends, which lost 1 base and 0 bases, there was a span of 10 bases. The CDR3 loop is CASSLVAGASYEQYF. DNA of the CDR3: TGTGCCAGCAGCTTAGTGGCTGGGGCCTCCTACGAGCAGTACTTC.

The genes are TRBV20-1 and TRBJ2-1; 10 positions match TRBD2. J gave up 3 bases and V 2 bases, and 7 bases lay outside the gene matches. Germline V CDR1 and CDR2: DFQATT, SNEGSKA (reference sequence). This CDR3 has 16 amino acids. CDR3 nucleotides: TGCAGTGCTAGACTAGCGGGAGTAATAATCTACAATGAGCAGTTCTTC. It specifies CSARLAGVIIYNEQFF.